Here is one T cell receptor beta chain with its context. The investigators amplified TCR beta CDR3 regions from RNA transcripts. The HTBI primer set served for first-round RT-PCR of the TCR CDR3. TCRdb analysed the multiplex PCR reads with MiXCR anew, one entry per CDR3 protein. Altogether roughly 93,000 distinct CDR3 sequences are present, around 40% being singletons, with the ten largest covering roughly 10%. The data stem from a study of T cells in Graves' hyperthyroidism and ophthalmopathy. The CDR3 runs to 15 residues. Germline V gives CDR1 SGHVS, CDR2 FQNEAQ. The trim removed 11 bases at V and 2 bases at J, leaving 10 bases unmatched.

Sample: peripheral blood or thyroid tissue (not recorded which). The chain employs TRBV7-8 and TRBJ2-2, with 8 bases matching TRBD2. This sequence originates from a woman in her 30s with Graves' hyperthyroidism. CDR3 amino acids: CAVRLSGTNTGELFF. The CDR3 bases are TGTGCCGTCAGACTTAGCGGGACCAACACCGGGGAGCTGTTTTTT.